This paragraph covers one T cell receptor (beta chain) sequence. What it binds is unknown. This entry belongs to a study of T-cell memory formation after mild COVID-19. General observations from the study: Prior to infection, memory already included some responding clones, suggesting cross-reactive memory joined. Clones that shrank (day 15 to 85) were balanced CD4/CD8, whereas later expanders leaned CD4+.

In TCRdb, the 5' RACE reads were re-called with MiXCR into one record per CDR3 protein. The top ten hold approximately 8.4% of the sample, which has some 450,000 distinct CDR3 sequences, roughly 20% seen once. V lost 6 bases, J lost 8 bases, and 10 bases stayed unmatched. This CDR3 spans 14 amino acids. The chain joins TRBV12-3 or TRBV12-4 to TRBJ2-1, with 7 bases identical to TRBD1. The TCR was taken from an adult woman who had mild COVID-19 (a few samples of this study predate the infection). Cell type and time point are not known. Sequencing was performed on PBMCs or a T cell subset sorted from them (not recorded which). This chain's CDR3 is CASSLGQGDHEQFF. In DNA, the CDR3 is TGTGCCAGCAGCCTAGGGCAGGGGGACCATGAGCAGTTCTTC.